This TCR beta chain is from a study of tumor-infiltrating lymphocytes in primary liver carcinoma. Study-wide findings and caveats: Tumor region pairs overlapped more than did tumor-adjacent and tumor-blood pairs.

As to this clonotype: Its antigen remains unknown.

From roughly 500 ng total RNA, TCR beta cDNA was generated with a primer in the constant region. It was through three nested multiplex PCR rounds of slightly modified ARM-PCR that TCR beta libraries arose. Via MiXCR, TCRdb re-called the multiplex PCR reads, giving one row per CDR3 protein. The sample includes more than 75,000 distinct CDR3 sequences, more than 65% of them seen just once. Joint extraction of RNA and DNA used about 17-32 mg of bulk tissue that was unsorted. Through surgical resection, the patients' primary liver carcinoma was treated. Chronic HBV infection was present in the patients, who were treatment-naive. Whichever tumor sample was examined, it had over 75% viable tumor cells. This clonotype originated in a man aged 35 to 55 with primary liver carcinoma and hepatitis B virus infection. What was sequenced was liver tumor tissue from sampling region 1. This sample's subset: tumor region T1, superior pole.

DNA for the CDR3: TGTGCCAGCAGCCACTTTCAACTCGGGACAGGGGGAGGGGAGCAGTACTTC. Protein product: CASSHFQLGTGGGEQYF. This chain links TRBV7-2 with TRBJ2-7; 11 nucleotides line up with TRBD1. The CDR3 covers 17 residues. The V gene's germline CDR1 is SGHTA and CDR2 FQGNSA. Trimming removed 5 bases from V and 7 bases from J; junction bases left unmatched: 16. Using reference TRBV7-2 and TRBJ2-7 for the parts outside the CDR3, the full variable domain is GAGVSQSPSNKVTEKGKDVELRCDPISGHTALYWYRQSLGQGLEFLIYFQGNSAPDKSGLPSDRFSAERTGGSVSTLTIQRTQQEDSAVYLCASSHFQLGTGGGEQYFGPGTRLTVT.